The 22 T cell receptor beta chains below come from one sample, sequenced in a study of shared clonotypes between healthy human individuals. Sequencing used immunoSEQ multiplex PCR; TCRdb keeps in-frame clones, though not all of them. The sample lists fewer than 600,000 clones, about four fifths occurring once. Sequencing was carried out using PBMCs. The source is a woman aged 35 to 49 in good health. Some clones in this sample may be carry-over from other donors' samples.

The V call is TRBV30, the J call TRBJ2-5; D unresolved. The V and J ends lost 2 bases and 4 bases respectively, with 8 bases between them. Germline loops: CDR1 GTSNPN, CDR2 SVGIG (reference sequence). This CDR3 has 12 residues. CDR3 sequence (DNA): TGTGCCTGGAGTCCGCAAAGAGAGACCCAGTACTTC. This gives the protein CAWSPQRETQYF.

The chain carries TRBV5-4 and TRBJ2-1, with TRBD2 matching over 12 bases. V lost 0 bases, J lost 2 bases, and 0 bases stayed unmatched. This CDR3 region has 16 residues. Germline-derived CDR1 and CDR2 are SGHNT and YYREEE (reference sequence). The CDR3 is CASSLGLAGAYNEQFF. The CDR3 nucleotides read TGTGCCAGCAGCTTGGGACTAGCGGGGGCCTACAATGAGCAGTTCTTC.

The chain has TRBV6-5 and TRBJ2-1; TRBD2 matches at 7 bases. CDR1 is MNHEY, CDR2 SVGAGI, per germline. Trimming removed 2 bases from V and 6 bases from J; junction bases left unmatched: 7. This CDR3 region has 15 residues. CDR3 residues: CASSYASGGGNEQFF. CDR3 DNA sequence: TGTGCCAGCAGTTACGCCTCGGGGGGAGGCAATGAGCAGTTCTTC.

In this sample, this clone turned up a few times. Just one base apart from a much larger clone, this may be a read error. Other DNA sequences in this sample translate to the same CDR3. The chain combines TRBV5-8 with TRBJ1-5; the D is unclear. CDR1 SGHTS and CDR2 YDEGEE come from the germline V gene. This CDR3 region has 15 residues. The CDR3 DNA follows: TGCGCCAGCAGCTTGGGTCAGACGCTGAATCAGCCCCAGCATTTT. The encoded protein is CASSLGQTLNQPQHF.

The chain uses TRBV9 and TRBJ2-1; 7 nucleotides line up with TRBD1. CDR3 size: 16 residues. From germline, CDR1 is SGDLS and CDR2 YYNGEE. Trimming cost V 0 bases and J 4 bases; bases outside gene matches: 7. DNA of the CDR3: TGTGCCAGCAGCGTAGGACAGGGCAGCCCTTACAATGAGCAGTTCTTC. Residues: CASSVGQGSPYNEQFF.

The rearrangement links TRBV18 to TRBJ2-5; 13 bases agree with TRBD2. Germline V gives CDR1 KGHSH, CDR2 LQKENI. V shed 7 bases, J shed 4 bases, and the junction held 6 bases outside the gene matches. This CDR3 region has 15 residues. The CDR3 reads CASLRLAGGGETQYF. CDR3 bases: TGTGCCAGCTTAAGACTAGCGGGAGGCGGAGAGACCCAGTACTTC.

This chain connects TRBV19 to TRBJ1-2, with a weak D call TRBD1 (5 bases). This CDR3 region has 14 residues. The germline V and J ends were trimmed by 9 bases and 1 base, with 15 bases remaining between them. Germline CDR1 is LNHDA and CDR2 is SQIVND (reference sequence). The CDR3 reads CASGTPGSNYGYTF. CDR3 nucleotide sequence: TGTGCCAGCGGAACCCCAGGGAGTAACTATGGCTACACCTTC. The whole variable domain, filled in from reference TRBV19 and TRBJ1-2, reads DGGITQSPKYLFRKEGQNVTLSCEQNLNHDAMYWYRQDPGQGLRLIYYSQIVNDFQKGDIAEGYSVSREKKESFPLTVTSAQKNPTAFYLCASGTPGSNYGYTFGSGTRLTVV.

V is TRBV10-2 and J is TRBJ2-4, with unresolved D. Germline values: CDR1 WSHSY, CDR2 SAAADI. V gave up 4 bases and J gave up 1 base, with 11 bases separating them. The CDR3 is 15 residues long. CDR3 nucleotides: TGCGCCAGCAGTGGAGCCAAGGAGGCCAAAAACATTCAGTACTTC. Protein sequence: CASSGAKEAKNIQYF.

J is TRBJ2-7 and V is TRBV6-5; D gene uncertain. V lost 5 bases, J lost 2 bases, and 7 bases lay in between. This CDR3 is 12 amino acids long. The germline V gene has CDR1 MNHEY and CDR2 SVGAGI. The CDR3 region is CASSGTTYEQYF. CDR3 bases: TGTGCCAGCAGTGGCACTACCTACGAGCAGTACTTC.

The genes are TRBV7-7 and TRBJ2-1; TRBD2 matches at 12 bases. This CDR3 spans 13 amino acids. Germline lookup yields CDR1 SSHAT and CDR2 FNYEAQ (reference sequence). CDR3 loop: CAVGTSGYNEQFF. CDR3 bases: TGTGCTGTAGGGACTAGCGGGTACAATGAGCAGTTCTTC.

V and J are TRBV7-2 and TRBJ1-5, with D uncertain. The length of the CDR3 is 15 residues. Germline values: CDR1 SGHTA, CDR2 FQGNSA. Trimming took 3 bases from V and 1 from J, leaving 10 bases between them. The CDR3 here is CASSFTPGSNQPQHF. CDR3 DNA sequence: TGTGCCAGCAGCTTCACCCCCGGGAGCAATCAGCCCCAGCATTTT.

V is TRBV5-5 and J is TRBJ2-7; TRBD1 aligns across 7 bases. Germline V gives CDR1 SGHKS, CDR2 YYEKEE (reference sequence). Trimming at V came to 1 base and at J to 6 bases, leaving 7 bases not matched to a gene. The CDR3 runs 14 residues. The CDR3 sequence is CASSLHQGVTEQYF. Here the CDR3 DNA reads TGTGCCAGCAGCTTGCACCAGGGGGTAACCGAGCAGTACTTC. The variable domain in full, with the rest retrieved from reference TRBV5-5 and TRBJ2-7, is DAGVTQSPTHLIKTRGQQVTLRCSPISGHKSVSWYQQVLGQGPQFIFQYYEKEERGRGNFPDRFSARQFPNYSSELNVNALLLGDSALYLCASSLHQGVTEQYFGPGTRLTVT.

The chain employs TRBV30 and TRBJ2-7, with 7 bases lining up with TRBD2. V trimming: 0 bases; J trimming: 5 bases; junction bases outside the gene matches: 10. The CDR3 spans 15 residues. Germline lookup yields CDR1 GTSNPN and CDR2 SVGIG (reference sequence). DNA for the CDR3: TGTGCCTGGAGTGTACTTATCGGGGAGGGCCACGAGCAGTACTTC. Translated, it gives CAWSVLIGEGHEQYF.

V usage is TRBV19 and J usage is TRBJ1-5; possibly TRBD1 for D (5 bases). The CDR3 has 15 amino acids. V was clipped by 1 base and J by 5 bases, with 12 bases between them. The germline gives CDR1 LNHDA, CDR2 SQIVND (reference sequence). This CDR3 is CASSIASAGHQPQHF. The CDR3 DNA follows: TGTGCCAGTAGTATAGCTAGTGCGGGGCATCAGCCCCAGCATTTT.

The chain carries TRBV27 and TRBJ1-2, with 7 nucleotides matching TRBD1. V lost 5 bases to trimming and J lost 7 bases; unmatched junction nucleotides: 10. The germline V gene has CDR1 MNHEY and CDR2 SMNVEV (reference sequence). This CDR3 region has 14 residues. The CDR3 loop is CASSPGDGQAGYTF. The DNA for the CDR3 is TGTGCCAGCAGTCCCGGGGACGGACAGGCTGGCTACACCTTC.

V and J are TRBV9 and TRBJ2-1, with D tentatively TRBD2 (6 bases). Trimming removed 3 bases at V and 7 bases at J, with 11 bases between. There are 13 residues in the CDR3. Germline V CDR1 and CDR2: SGDLS, YYNGEE. The CDR3: CASSETGGNEQFF. The CDR3 DNA reads as TGTGCCAGCAGCGAAACAGGAGGGAATGAGCAGTTCTTC. Variable domain in full (rest from reference TRBV9 and TRBJ2-1): DSGVTQTPKHLITATGQRVTLRCSPRSGDLSVYWYQQSLDQGLQFLIQYYNGEERAKGNILERFSAQQFPDLHSELNLSSLELGDSALYFCASSETGGNEQFFGPGTRLTVL.

The chain links TRBV2 to TRBJ1-2, with 7 bases identical to TRBD1. Germline loops: CDR1 SNHLY, CDR2 FYNNEI. Unmatched junction bases numbered 12, after V lost 3 bases and J lost 5 bases. There are 16 residues in the CDR3. The CDR3 DNA is TGTGCCAGCAGTGAGGGTAGAGGGGGCAATGGGTATGGCTACACCTTC. Translation: CASSEGRGGNGYGYTF.

Ten or more counts support this clone. V gene TRBV30 combines with J gene TRBJ2-1; no definite D call. CDR3 length: 13 residues. The ends were cut back, 4 bases at V and 3 bases at J, with 10 bases in the middle. CDR1 and CDR2 (germline): GTSNPN, SVGIG (reference sequence). CDR3 sequence reads: CAWMFTSYNEQFF. The DNA of the CDR3 is TGTGCCTGGATGTTTACGAGCTACAATGAGCAGTTCTTC.

CDR3 loop: CASSLLGGGGDTQYF. CDR3 coding DNA: TGTGCCAGCAGCTTATTGGGCGGAGGGGGGGATACGCAGTATTTT. V is TRBV5-6 and J is TRBJ2-3; D is tentatively TRBD1 or TRBD2 (6 bases each). The CDR3 length is 15 residues. Germline lookup yields CDR1 SGHDT and CDR2 YYEEEE. The ends were cut back, 2 bases at V and 6 bases at J, with 16 bases in the middle.

This sequence joins TRBV6-1 and TRBJ2-7; D gene ambiguous. Germline CDR1 and CDR2: MNHNS and SASEGT. The V gene lost 5 bases and the J gene lost 0 bases, with 2 bases spanning the gap. The CDR3 loop spans 11 amino acids. The CDR3 loop is CASSPSYEQYF. Written as DNA, the CDR3 is TGTGCCAGCAGTCCCTCCTACGAGCAGTACTTC.

The chain employs TRBV11-2 and TRBJ1-2; D is unresolved. Looked up from germline, CDR1 is SGHAT and CDR2 is FQNNGV. The CDR3 sequence is 13 residues long. Between the trimmed V and J ends, which lost 0 bases and 4 bases, there was a span of 6 bases. CDR3 nucleotides: TGTGCCAGCAGCTTAGATGGGGTCTATGGCTACACCTTC. Translating gives CASSLDGVYGYTF.

The V and J genes are TRBV7-2 and TRBJ2-7; a possible D gene is TRBD1 (7 bases). Germline assignment: CDR1 SGHTA and CDR2 FQGNSA. CDR3 size: 12 residues. V lost 10 bases and J 5 bases, leaving 15 bases between the germline ends. The CDR3 reads CATRQGGDEQYF. The CDR3 DNA reads as TGTGCCACCAGACAGGGAGGAGACGAGCAGTACTTC.